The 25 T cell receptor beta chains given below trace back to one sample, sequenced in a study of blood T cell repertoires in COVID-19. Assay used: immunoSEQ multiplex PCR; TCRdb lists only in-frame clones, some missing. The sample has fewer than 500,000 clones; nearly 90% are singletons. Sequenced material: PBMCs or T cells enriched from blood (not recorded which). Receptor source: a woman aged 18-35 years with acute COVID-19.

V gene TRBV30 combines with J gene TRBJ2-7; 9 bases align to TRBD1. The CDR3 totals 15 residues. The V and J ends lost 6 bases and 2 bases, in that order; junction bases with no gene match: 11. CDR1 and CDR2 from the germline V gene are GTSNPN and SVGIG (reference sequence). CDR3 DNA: TGTGCCTGCCTCCCAAGGACAGGGGCTGCCTACGAGCAGTACTTC. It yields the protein CACLPRTGAAYEQYF.

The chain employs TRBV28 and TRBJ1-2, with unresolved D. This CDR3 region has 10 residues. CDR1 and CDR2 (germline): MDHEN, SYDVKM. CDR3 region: CAAGNLGYTF. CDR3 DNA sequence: TGTGCGGCGGGGAACTTAGGCTACACCTTC.

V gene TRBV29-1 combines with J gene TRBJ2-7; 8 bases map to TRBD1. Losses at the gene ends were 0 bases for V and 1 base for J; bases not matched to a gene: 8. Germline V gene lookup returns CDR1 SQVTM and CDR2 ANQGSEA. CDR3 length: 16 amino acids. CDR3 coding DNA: TGCAGCGTTGAAGATCGAGGACAGGGAAAATCCTACGAGCAGTACTTC. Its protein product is CSVEDRGQGKSYEQYF.

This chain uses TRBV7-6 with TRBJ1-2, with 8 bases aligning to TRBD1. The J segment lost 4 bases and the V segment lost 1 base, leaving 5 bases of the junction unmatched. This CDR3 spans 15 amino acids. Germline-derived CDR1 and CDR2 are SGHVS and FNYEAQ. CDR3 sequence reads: CASSLGTGFGYGYTF. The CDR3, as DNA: TGTGCCAGCAGCTTAGGGACAGGGTTTGGCTATGGCTACACCTTC.

CDR3 bases: TGTGCCAGCAGCCCCGGGACAACTTATGGCTACACCTTC. It codes for CASSPGTTYGYTF. The gene calls are TRBV3-1 (or the pseudogene TRBV3-2) and TRBJ1-2; D possibly corresponds to TRBD1 (6 bases). Trimming took off 4 bases at V and 5 bases at J, with 11 bases between the two ends. The CDR3 is 13 residues long. The germline V gene has CDR1 LGHDT and CDR2 YNNKEL (reference sequence).

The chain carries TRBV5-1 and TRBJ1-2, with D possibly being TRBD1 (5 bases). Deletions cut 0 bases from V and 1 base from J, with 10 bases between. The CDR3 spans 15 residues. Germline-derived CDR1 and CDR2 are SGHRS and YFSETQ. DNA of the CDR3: TGCGCCAGCAGCTTGGATATCAGGGATAACTATGGCTACACCTTC. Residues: CASSLDIRDNYGYTF.

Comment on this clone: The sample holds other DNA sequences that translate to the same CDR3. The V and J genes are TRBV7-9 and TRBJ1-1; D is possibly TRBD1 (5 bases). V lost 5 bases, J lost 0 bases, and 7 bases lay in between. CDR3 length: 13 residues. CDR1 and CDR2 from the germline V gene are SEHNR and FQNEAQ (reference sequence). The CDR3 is CASSPTVNTEAFF. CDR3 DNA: TGTGCCAGCAGCCCGACAGTGAACACTGAAGCTTTCTTT.

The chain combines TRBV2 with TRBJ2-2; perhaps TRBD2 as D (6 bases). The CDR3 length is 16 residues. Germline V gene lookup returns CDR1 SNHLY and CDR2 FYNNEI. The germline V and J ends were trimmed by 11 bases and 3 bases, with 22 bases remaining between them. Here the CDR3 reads CAGAAEVSGYTGELFF. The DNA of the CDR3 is TGTGCCGGGGCTGCGGAAGTTAGCGGATACACCGGGGAGCTGTTTTTT.

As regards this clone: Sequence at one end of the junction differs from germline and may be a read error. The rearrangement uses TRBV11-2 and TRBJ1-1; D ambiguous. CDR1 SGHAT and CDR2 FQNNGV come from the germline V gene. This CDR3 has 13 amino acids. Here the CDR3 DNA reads TGTGCCAGCACCTTAAACAGTTTCACTGAAGCTTTCTTT. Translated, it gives CASTLNSFTEAFF.

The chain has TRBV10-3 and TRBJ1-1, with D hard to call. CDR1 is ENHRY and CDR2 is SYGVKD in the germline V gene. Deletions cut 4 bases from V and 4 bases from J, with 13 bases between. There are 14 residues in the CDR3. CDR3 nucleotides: TGTGCCATCAGTGGTCGGGGTGGAACCACTGAAGCTTTCTTT. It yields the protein CAISGRGGTTEAFF.

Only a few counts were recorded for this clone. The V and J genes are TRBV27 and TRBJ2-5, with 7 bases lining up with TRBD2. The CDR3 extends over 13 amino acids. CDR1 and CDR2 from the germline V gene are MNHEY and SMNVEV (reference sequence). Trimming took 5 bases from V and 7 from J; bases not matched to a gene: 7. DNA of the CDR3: TGTGCCAGCAGTGGGGGGGGACGAGGGACCCAGTACTTC. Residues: CASSGGGRGTQYF.

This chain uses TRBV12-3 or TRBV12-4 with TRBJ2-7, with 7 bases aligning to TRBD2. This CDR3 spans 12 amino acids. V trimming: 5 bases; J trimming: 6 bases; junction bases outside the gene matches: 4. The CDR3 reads CASSPGGFEQYF. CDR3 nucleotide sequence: TGTGCCAGCAGTCCGGGGGGTTTCGAGCAGTACTTC.

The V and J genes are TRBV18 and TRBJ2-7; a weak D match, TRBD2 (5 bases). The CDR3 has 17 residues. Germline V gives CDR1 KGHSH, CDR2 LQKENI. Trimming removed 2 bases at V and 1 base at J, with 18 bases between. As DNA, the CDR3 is TGTGCCAGCTCACCAGGCCCCGGACTCCGTGGTTCCTACGAGCAGTACTTC. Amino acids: CASSPGPGLRGSYEQYF.

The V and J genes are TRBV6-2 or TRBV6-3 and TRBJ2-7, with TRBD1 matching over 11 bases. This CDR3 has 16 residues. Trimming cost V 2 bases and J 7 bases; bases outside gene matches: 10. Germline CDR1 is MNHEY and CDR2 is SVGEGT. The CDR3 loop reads CASSYGQGAMAGEQYF. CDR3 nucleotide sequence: TGTGCCAGCAGTTACGGACAGGGGGCGATGGCGGGTGAGCAGTACTTC.

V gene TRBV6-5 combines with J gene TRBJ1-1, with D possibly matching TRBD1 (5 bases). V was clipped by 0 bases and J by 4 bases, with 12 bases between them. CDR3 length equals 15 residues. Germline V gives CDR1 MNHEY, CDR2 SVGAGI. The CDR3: CASSYSSQGSTEAFF. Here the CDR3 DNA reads TGTGCCAGCAGTTACTCGAGCCAGGGTAGCACTGAAGCTTTCTTT.

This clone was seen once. The CDR3, as DNA: TGTGCCAGCAGCTTTAGAGGGGGGGACAATTCACCCCTCCACTTT. Its protein is CASSFRGGDNSPLHF. This chain links TRBV5-6 with TRBJ1-6, with D tentatively TRBD1 (6 bases). The CDR3 is 15 amino acids. Germline V gene data show CDR1 as SGHDT and CDR2 as YYEEEE. Trimming removed 2 bases from V and 7 bases from J, with 13 bases in between. Full variable domain (remainder filled in from reference TRBV5-6 and TRBJ1-6): DAGVTQSPTHLIKTRGQQVTLRCSPKSGHDTVSWYQQALGQGPQFIFQYYEEEERQRGNFPDRFSGHQFPNYSSELNVNALLLGDSALYLCASSFRGGDNSPLHFGNGTRLTVT.

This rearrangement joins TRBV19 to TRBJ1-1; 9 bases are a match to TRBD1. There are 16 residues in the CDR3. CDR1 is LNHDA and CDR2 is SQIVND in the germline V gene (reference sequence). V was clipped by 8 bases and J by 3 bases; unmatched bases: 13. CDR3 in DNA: TGTGCCAGTCAAACACAGGGGGCTGCCGGGGACACTGAAGCTTTCTTT. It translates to CASQTQGAAGDTEAFF.

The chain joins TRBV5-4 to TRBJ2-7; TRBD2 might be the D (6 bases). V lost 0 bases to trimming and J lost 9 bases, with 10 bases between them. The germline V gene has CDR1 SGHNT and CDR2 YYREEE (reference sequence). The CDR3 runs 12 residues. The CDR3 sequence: CASSLERVGQYF. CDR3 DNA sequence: TGTGCCAGCAGCTTGGAGCGGGTAGGGCAGTACTTC.

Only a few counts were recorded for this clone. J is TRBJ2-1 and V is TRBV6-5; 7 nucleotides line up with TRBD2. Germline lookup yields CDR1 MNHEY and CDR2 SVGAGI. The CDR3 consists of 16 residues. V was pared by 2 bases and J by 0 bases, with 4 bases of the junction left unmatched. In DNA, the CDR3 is TGTGCCAGCAGTTACGACCTAGCGGACTCCTACAATGAGCAGTTCTTC. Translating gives CASSYDLADSYNEQFF.

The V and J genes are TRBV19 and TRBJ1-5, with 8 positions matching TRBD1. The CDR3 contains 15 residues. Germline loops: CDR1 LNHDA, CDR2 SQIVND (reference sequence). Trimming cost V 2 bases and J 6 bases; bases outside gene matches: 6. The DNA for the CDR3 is TGTGCCAGTAGTATACGGACAGGGATCGGTCAGCCCCAGCATTTT. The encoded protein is CASSIRTGIGQPQHF.

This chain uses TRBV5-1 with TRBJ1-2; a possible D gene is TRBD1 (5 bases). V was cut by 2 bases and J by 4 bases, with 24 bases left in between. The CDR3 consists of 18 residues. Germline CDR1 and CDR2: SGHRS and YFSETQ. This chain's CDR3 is CASSFTPKTANGPYGYTF. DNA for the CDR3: TGCGCCAGCAGCTTCACACCTAAGACAGCTAACGGACCCTATGGCTACACCTTC.

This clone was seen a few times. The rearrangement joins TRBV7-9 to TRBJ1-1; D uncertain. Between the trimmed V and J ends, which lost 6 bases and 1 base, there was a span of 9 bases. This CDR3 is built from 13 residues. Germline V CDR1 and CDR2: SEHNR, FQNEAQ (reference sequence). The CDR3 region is CASRTGRNTEAFF. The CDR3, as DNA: TGTGCCAGCAGAACCGGGAGGAACACTGAAGCTTTCTTT. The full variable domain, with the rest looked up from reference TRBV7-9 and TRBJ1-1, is DTGVSQNPRHKITKRGQNVTFRCDPISEHNRLYWYRQTLGQGPEFLTYFQNEAQLEKSRLLSDRFSAERPKGSFSTLEIQRTEQGDSAMYLCASRTGRNTEAFFGQGTRLTVV.

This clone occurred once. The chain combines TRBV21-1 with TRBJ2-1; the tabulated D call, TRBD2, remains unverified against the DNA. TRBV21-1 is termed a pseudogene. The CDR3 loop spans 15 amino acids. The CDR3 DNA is TGTGCCAGCAAGCCGATAGCGGGCCCGTACAATGAGCAGTTCTTC. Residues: CASKPIAGPYNEQFF.

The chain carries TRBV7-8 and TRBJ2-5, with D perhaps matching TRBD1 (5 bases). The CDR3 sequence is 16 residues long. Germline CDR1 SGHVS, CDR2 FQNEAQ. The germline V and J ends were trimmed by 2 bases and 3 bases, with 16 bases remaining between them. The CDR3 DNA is TGTGCCAGCAGCTTATATTTAACTGGGGCGGAAGAGACCCAGTACTTC. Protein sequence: CASSLYLTGAEETQYF.

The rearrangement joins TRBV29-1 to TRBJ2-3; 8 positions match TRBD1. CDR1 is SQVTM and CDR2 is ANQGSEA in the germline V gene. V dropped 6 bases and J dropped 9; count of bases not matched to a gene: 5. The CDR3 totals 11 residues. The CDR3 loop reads CSVKQGETQYF. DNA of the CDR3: TGCAGCGTAAAACAGGGGGAGACGCAGTATTTT.